This TCR beta chain was captured in a study of T cell changes during pregnancy in multiple sclerosis. Trimming removed 5 bases at V and 5 bases at J, with 12 bases between. The germline CDR1 and CDR2 sequences are SGHVS and FQNEAQ. The CDR3 loop spans 13 amino acids. The repertoire was sequenced with immunoSEQ multiplex PCR; TCRdb's copy has only in-frame clones and lacks some. The table records under 55,000 clones, approximately 91% of them present only once. The material was CD4+ T cells from peripheral blood mononuclear cells, obtained after pregnancy. The chain couples TRBV7-8 to TRBJ2-5, with D tentatively TRBD2 (5 bases). This sequence originates from a female donor in good health, enrolled as a control in a pregnancy study. CDR3: CASSLIGGETQYF. Here the CDR3 DNA reads TGTGCCAGCAGCCTGATCGGCGGGGAGACCCAGTACTTC. Full variable domain (rest looked up from reference TRBV7-8 and TRBJ2-5): GAGVSQSPRYKVAKRGQDVALRCDPISGHVSLFWYQQALGQGPEFLTYFQNEAQLDKSGLPSDRFFAERPEGSVSTLKIQRTQQEDSAVYLCASSLIGGETQYFGPGTRLLVL.